This T cell receptor (beta chain) was identified during a study of shared clonotypes between healthy human individuals. Sequencing used immunoSEQ multiplex PCR; TCRdb keeps in-frame clones, though not all of them. This table has about 1.5 million clones, approximately 98% appearing once. Study results and caveats: Although depth was large, rarefaction showed that sequencing of the sorted subsets was incomplete.

About this clone itself: Its antigen remains unidentified.

V trimming: 5 bases; J trimming: 9 bases; junction bases outside the gene matches: 8. The CDR3 is 15 residues long. Germline assignment: CDR1 PRHDT and CDR2 FYEKMQ (reference sequence). V usage is TRBV13 and J usage is TRBJ2-1, with TRBD2 matching 12 bases. The sequenced sample was naive CD4+ T cells sorted from blood. As to subset: CD45RA+ positively selected. This clonotype originated in a man younger than 45 in good health. Here the CDR3 DNA reads TGTGCCAGCAGCCCCCGGACTAGCGGGAAAGTTGAGCAGTTCTTC. Translation: CASSPRTSGKVEQFF.